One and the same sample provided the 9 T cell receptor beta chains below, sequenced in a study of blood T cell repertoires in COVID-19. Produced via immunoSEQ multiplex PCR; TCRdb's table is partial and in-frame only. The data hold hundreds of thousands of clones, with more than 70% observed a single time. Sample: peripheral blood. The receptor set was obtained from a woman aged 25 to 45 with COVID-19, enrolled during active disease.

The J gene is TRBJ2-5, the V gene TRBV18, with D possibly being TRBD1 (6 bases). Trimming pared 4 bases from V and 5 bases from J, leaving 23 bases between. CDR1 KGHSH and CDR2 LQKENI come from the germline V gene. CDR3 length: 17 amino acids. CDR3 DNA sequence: TGTGCCAGCTCACATCAAGAACAGGGAACGATCAAGGAGACCCAGTACTTC. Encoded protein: CASSHQEQGTIKETQYF.

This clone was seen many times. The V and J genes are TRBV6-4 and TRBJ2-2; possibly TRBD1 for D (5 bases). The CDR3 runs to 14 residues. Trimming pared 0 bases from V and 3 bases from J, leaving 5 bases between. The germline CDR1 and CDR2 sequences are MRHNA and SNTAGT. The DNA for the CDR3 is TGTGCCAGCAGTGACTCGACAGACACCGGGGAGCTGTTTTTT. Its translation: CASSDSTDTGELFF.

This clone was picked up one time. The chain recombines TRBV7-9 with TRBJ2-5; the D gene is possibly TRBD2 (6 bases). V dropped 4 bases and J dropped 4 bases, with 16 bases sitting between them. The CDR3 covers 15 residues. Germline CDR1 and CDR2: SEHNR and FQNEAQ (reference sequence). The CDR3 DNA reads TGTGCCAGCAGCTCCTCTGGAGGGCCAGGAGAGACCCAGTACTTC. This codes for CASSSSGGPGETQYF.

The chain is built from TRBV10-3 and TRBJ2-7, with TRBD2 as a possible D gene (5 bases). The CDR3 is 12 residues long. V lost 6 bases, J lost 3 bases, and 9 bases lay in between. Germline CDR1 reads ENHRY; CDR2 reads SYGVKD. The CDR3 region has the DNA TGTGCCATCAGGGCCGGGGACTACGAGCAGTACTTC. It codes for CAIRAGDYEQYF.

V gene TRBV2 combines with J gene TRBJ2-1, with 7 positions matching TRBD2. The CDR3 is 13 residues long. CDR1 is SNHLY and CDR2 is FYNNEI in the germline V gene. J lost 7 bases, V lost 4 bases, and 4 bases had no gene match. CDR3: CASSGGSMNEQFF. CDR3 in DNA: TGTGCCAGCAGTGGCGGGAGTATGAATGAGCAGTTCTTC.

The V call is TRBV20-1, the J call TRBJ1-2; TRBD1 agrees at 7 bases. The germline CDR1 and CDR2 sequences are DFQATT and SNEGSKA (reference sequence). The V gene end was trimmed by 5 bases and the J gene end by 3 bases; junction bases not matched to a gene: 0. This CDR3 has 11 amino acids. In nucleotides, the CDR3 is TGCAGTGCTGGGACAGACTATGGCTACACCTTC. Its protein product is CSAGTDYGYTF.

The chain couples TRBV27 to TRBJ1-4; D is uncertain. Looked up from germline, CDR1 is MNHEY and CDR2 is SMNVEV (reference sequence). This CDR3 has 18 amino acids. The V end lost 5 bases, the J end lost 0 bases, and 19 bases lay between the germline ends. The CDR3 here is CASSARLMGGSTNEKLFF. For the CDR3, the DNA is TGTGCCAGCAGTGCCCGACTGATGGGTGGGTCAACTAATGAAAAACTGTTTTTT. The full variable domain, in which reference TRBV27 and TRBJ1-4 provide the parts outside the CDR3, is EAQVTQNPRYLITVTGKKLTVTCSQNMNHEYMSWYRQDPGLGLRQIYYSMNVEVTDKGDVPEGYKVSRKEKRNFPLILESPSPNQTSLYFCASSARLMGGSTNEKLFFGSGTQLSVL.

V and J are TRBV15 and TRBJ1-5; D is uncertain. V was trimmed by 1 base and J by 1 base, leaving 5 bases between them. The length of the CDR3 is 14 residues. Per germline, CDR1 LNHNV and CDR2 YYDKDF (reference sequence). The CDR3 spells CATSRVQSNQPQHF. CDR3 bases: TGTGCCACCAGCAGAGTTCAGAGCAATCAGCCCCAGCATTTT.

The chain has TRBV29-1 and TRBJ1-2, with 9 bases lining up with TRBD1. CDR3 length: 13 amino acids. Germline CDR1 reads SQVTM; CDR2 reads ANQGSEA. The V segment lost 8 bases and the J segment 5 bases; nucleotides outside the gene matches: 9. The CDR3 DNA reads TGCAGCACCCCGGGACAGGGCTTTTATGGCTACACCTTC. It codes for CSTPGQGFYGYTF.